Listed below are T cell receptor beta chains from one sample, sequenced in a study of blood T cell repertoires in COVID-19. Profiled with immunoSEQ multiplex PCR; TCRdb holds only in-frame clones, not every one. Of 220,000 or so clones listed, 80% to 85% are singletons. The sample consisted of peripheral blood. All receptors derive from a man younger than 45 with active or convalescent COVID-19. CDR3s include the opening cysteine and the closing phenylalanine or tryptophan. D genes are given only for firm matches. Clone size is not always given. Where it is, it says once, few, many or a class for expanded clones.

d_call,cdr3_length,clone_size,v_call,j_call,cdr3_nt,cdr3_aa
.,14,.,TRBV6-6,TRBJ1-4,TGTGCCAGCAGTTCCCCGGGATTGGATGAAAAACTGTTTTTT,CASSSPGLDEKLFF
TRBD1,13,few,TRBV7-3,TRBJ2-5,TGTGCCAGCAGCGCACAGGGGGCAGAGACCCAGTACTTC,CASSAQGAETQYF
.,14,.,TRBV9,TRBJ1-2,TGTGCCAGCAGCGTAGCGCGGGGGCCCTATGGCTACACCTTC,CASSVARGPYGYTF
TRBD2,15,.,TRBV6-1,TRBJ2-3,TGTGCCAGCAGTGAAATGCAGCGGGACACAGATACGCAGTATTTT,CASSEMQRDTDTQYF
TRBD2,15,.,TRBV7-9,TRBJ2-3,TGTGCCAGCAGCGCCGGCGACGGGAGGACAGATACGCAGTATTTT,CASSAGDGRTDTQYF
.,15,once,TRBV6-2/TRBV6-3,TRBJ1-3,TGTGCCAGCAGCCGGGAGGGATCGAGAGGAAACACCATATATTTT,CASSREGSRGNTIYF
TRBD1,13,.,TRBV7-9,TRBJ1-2,TGTGCCAGCAGCCCTGGACAGGGGCTGGGCTACACCTTC,CASSPGQGLGYTF
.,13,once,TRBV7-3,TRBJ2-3,TGTGCCAGCAGCCCCCAGGGTTCAGATACGCAGTATTTT,CASSPQGSDTQYF
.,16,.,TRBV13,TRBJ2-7,TGTGCCAGCAGCTCCAAGTTTCTAGCGTCACCCTACGAGCAGTACTTC,CASSSKFLASPYEQYF
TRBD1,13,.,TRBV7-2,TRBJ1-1,TGTGCCAGCAGCTCGGGACAGGGGACTGAAGCTTTCTTT,CASSSGQGTEAFF
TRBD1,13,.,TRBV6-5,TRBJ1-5,TGTGCCAGCAGGCTCGACAGGGTTCAGCCCCAGCATTTT,CASRLDRVQPQHF
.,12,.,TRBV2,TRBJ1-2,TGTGCCAGCAGTGCCACTAACTATGGCTACACCTTC,CASSATNYGYTF
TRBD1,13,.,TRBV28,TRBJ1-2,TGTGCCAGCAGTTCCACAGGGGGCACTGGCTACACCTTC,CASSSTGGTGYTF
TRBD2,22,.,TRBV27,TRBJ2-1,TGTGCCAGCAGTTCGGGGGGGGCTGGGGCGCAGGTGCTCGCAGGAGTCTACAATGAGCAGTTCTTC,CASSSGGAGAQVLAGVYNEQFF
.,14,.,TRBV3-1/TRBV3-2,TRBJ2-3,TGTGCCAGCAGCCAAGGGGGGGATCCAGATACGCAGTATTTT,CASSQGGDPDTQYF
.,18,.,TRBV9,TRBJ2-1,TGTGCCAGCAGCGTAGAGGTCGGGTTAGCGGACTCCTACAATGAGCAGTTCTTC,CASSVEVGLADSYNEQFF
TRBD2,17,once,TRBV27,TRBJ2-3,TGTGCCAGCAGTTTATGGCTAGCGGGAGAGAAGTCGGATACGCAGTATTTT,CASSLWLAGEKSDTQYF
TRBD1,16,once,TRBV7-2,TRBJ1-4,TGTGCCAGCAGCCGCTTCAGACAGGGCGTTAATGAAAAACTGTTTTTT,CASSRFRQGVNEKLFF
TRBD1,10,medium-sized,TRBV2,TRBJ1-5,TGTGCCAGCGGGACAGGGCGCCAGCATTTT,CASGTGRQHF
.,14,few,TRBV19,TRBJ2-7,TGTGCCAGTAGTATAGGGGGCACGGTCTACGAGCAGTACTTC,CASSIGGTVYEQYF
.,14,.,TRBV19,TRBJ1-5,TGTGCCAGTAGTATTTTAGATAGCAATCAGCCCCAGCATTTT,CASSILDSNQPQHF
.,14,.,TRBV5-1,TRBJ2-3,TGCGCCAGCAGCTTGGCAGGGTTTGCAGATACGCAGTATTTT,CASSLAGFADTQYF
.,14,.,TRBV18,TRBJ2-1,TGTGCCAGCTCACCTGAACTAGGTCAAAATGAGCAGTTCTTC,CASSPELGQNEQFF
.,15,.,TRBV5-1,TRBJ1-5,TGCGCCAGCAGCCTTCTAGGGAGCCTGGATCAGCCCCAGCATTTT,CASSLLGSLDQPQHF
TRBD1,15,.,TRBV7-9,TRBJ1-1,TGTGCCAGCAGCCTCCCTTATCTTAGACAGGGTGAAGCTTTCTTT,CASSLPYLRQGEAFF
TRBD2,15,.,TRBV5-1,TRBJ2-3,TGCGCCAGCAGCTTGCCAGCGGGAGATTCAGATACGCAGTATTTT,CASSLPAGDSDTQYF
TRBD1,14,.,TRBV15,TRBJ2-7,TGTGCCACCGGCGCGGGGACAGGTCCTTACGAGCAGTACTTC,CATGAGTGPYEQYF
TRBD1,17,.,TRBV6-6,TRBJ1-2,TGTGCCAGCAGTCCTTTGACAGGGGACTTAGCTAACTATGGCTACACCTTC,CASSPLTGDLANYGYTF
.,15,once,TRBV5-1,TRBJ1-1,TGCGCCAGCAGCTTGGGAGCGACGGTGGGCACTGAAGCTTTCTTT,CASSLGATVGTEAFF
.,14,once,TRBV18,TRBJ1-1,TGTGCCAGCTCGCTACAGGGTATGAACACTGAAGCTTTCTTT,CASSLQGMNTEAFF
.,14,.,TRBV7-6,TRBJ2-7,TGTGCCAGCAGCTTAATGAGAGGGCGCAACGAGCAGTACTTC,CASSLMRGRNEQYF
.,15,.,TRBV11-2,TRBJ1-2,TGTGCCAGCAGCTTCGGCCCGGAGACTAACTATGGCTACACCTTC,CASSFGPETNYGYTF
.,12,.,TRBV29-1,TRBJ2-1,TGCAGCGTCCTCGGACAATTCAATGAGCAGTTCTTC,CSVLGQFNEQFF
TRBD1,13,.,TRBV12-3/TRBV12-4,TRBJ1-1,TGTGCCACCCGGTTACAGGGGCTTGATGGAGCTTTCTTT,CATRLQGLDGAFF
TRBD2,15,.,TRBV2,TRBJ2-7,TGTGCCAGCAGTCCTCCAGCTAGCGGGGGCTACGAGCAGTACTTC,CASSPPASGGYEQYF
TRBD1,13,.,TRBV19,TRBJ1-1,TGTGCCAGTAGTATTGGGGACAGGGGAGAAGCTTTCTTT,CASSIGDRGEAFF
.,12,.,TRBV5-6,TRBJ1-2,TGTGCCAGCAGCTTACAGAACTATGGCTACACCTTC,CASSLQNYGYTF
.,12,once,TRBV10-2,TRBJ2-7,TGCGCCAGCGGGAGCTTAGACTACGAGCAGTACTTC,CASGSLDYEQYF
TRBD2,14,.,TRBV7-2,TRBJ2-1,TGTGCCAGCAGCTTACGGGAGGCCCGCAATGAGCAGTTCTTC,CASSLREARNEQFF
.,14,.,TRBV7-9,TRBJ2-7,TGTGCCAGCACACAAGATGAGGGTACCTACGAGCAGTACTTC,CASTQDEGTYEQYF